This TCR beta chain was captured in a study of identical twins. Whole-study findings and limits: Partial confounding of zero-insertion analyses by invariant MAIT and iNKT cells was possible.

This CDR3 has 16 amino acids. Trimming at V came to 5 bases and at J to 7 bases, leaving 12 bases not matched to a gene. The germline CDR1 and CDR2 sequences are MNHEY and SMNVEV (reference sequence). With respect to this clonotype: Its antigen is currently unknown.

A universal primer binding site was introduced by template switching. The final cDNA contained unique molecular identifiers. MiXCR was run by TCRdb on the 5' RACE reads, yielding one entry per CDR3 protein. The repertoire includes approximately 410,000 distinct CDR3 sequences, less than 20% of them detected once, and approximately 12% sits in the top ten. The chain is built from TRBV27 and TRBJ1-2; 11 nucleotides agree with TRBD1. This receptor was identified in a man between 45 and 60 years old in good health. Specimen: naive T cells sorted from blood. The CDR3 sequence: CASSKDLTGTGGGYTF. DNA for the CDR3: TGTGCCAGCAGTAAAGACCTTACTGGGACAGGGGGTGGCTACACCTTC.